The 11 T cell receptor beta chains below were found in one sample sequenced in a study of cytomegalovirus exposure and HLA in healthy donors. Sequencing used immunoSEQ multiplex PCR; TCRdb keeps in-frame clones, though not all of them. The sample yields over 200,000 clones, about 92% seen once. Sample: PBMCs. These receptors came from a woman younger than 45 in good health and CMV-seronegative.

In DNA form, the CDR3 reads TGTGCCAGCAGCCAACTAGACTCCTACGAGCAGTACTTC. Translation: CASSQLDSYEQYF. The V and J genes are TRBV6-6 and TRBJ2-7, with D maybe TRBD2 (5 bases). V shed 6 bases and J shed 0 bases, with 9 bases lying between them. The CDR3 runs 13 residues. Germline CDR1 is MNHNY and CDR2 is SVGAGI (reference sequence).

The rearrangement uses TRBV7-3 and TRBJ2-3, with D maybe TRBD1 (6 bases). The CDR3 sequence is 14 residues long. With 5 bases removed from V and 2 bases from J, the gap between germline ends came to 11 bases. Germline V CDR1 and CDR2: SGHTA, FQGTGA. CDR3 sequence reads: CASSATGFTDTQYF. CDR3 in DNA: TGTGCCAGCAGCGCTACAGGGTTCACAGATACGCAGTATTTT.

The rearrangement uses TRBV7-3 and TRBJ2-1; D might be TRBD2 (6 bases). The CDR3 sequence is 14 residues long. The germline gives CDR1 SGHTA, CDR2 FQGTGA. Trimming shortened V by 5 bases and J by 5 bases, and 13 bases separated the two germline ends. The CDR3 DNA is TGTGCCAGCAGCCGGGACTCGAATAACAATGAGCAGTTCTTC. Translating gives CASSRDSNNNEQFF.

This chain connects TRBV5-6 to TRBJ1-2; 8 bases align to TRBD1. Germline V CDR1 and CDR2: SGHDT, YYEEEE. V was clipped by 4 bases and J by 4 bases; unmatched bases: 9. CDR3 size: 15 residues. The CDR3 DNA reads TGTGCCAGCAGCCCTGGAGCCAGGGGGCTCTATGGCTACACCTTC. This translates into CASSPGARGLYGYTF.

The chain links TRBV19 to TRBJ2-7; 14 bases are shared with TRBD2. CDR1 and CDR2 from the germline V gene are LNHDA and SQIVND (reference sequence). CDR3 length: 15 amino acids. The V and J ends lost 9 bases and 2 bases, in that order; junction bases with no gene match: 6. In DNA form, the CDR3 reads TGTGCCAGCTCCCCGGGACTAGCGGGAGCCTACGAGCAGTACTTC. It specifies CASSPGLAGAYEQYF.

The chain combines TRBV6-1 with TRBJ2-2, with TRBD2 matching over 7 bases. Germline CDR1 and CDR2: MNHNS and SASEGT. This CDR3 is 18 amino acids long. Trimming took 2 bases from V and 0 from J; bases not matched to a gene: 9. The DNA for the CDR3 is TGTGCCAGCAGTGAAACCGAGCGGGGCGGCTCGAACACCGGGGAGCTGTTTTTT. Translated: CASSETERGGSNTGELFF.

This clone has only one observation. The rearrangement joins TRBV11-3 to TRBJ2-7; 9 bases align to TRBD1. The CDR3 has 16 residues. Germline CDR1 SGHNT, CDR2 YENEEA. V lost 5 bases, J lost 4 bases, and 12 bases stayed unmatched. This CDR3 reads CASSGRSPGQGYEQYF. The CDR3 DNA reads TGTGCCAGCAGCGGACGGTCCCCGGGACAGGGTTACGAGCAGTACTTC. Together with reference TRBV11-3 and TRBJ2-7, the CDR3 gives the full variable domain: EAGVVQSPRYKIIEKKQPVAFWCNPISGHNTLYWYLQNLGQGPELLIRYENEEAVDDSQLPKDRFSAERLKGVDSTLKIQPAELGDSAVYLCASSGRSPGQGYEQYFGPGTRLTVT.

This clone was counted once. This rearrangement joins TRBV5-1 to TRBJ2-1; 14 bases are shared with TRBD2. This CDR3 is 16 amino acids long. Germline V lookup: CDR1 SGHRS, CDR2 YFSETQ. V shed 2 bases, J shed 7 bases, and the junction held 5 bases outside the gene matches. Here the CDR3 DNA reads TGCGCCAGCAGCTTAGGACTAGCGGGAGGTCAGAATGAGCAGTTCTTC. Translating gives CASSLGLAGGQNEQFF. Full variable domain (rest looked up from reference TRBV5-1 and TRBJ2-1): KAGVTQTPRYLIKTRGQQVTLSCSPISGHRSVSWYQQTPGQGLQFLFEYFSETQRNKGNFPGRFSGRQFSNSRSEMNVSTLELGDSALYLCASSLGLAGGQNEQFFGPGTRLTVL.

CDR3 DNA sequence: TGCGCCAGCAGCTTGACAGGCTCTAGCACAGATACGCAGTATTTT. Protein sequence: CASSLTGSSTDTQYF. The chain carries TRBV5-1 and TRBJ2-3; the D gene is possibly TRBD1 (5 bases). This CDR3 comprises 15 residues. V was shortened by 1 base and J by 0 bases, with 9 bases between the two germline ends. Germline CDR1 is SGHRS and CDR2 is YFSETQ. The variable domain in full, with the rest retrieved from reference TRBV5-1 and TRBJ2-3, is KAGVTQTPRYLIKTRGQQVTLSCSPISGHRSVSWYQQTPGQGLQFLFEYFSETQRNKGNFPGRFSGRQFSNSRSEMNVSTLELGDSALYLCASSLTGSSTDTQYFGPGTRLTVL.

V gene TRBV27 combines with J gene TRBJ2-5, with 12 bases that match TRBD2. The tail of the sequence fits TRBJ2-7 better, so the J call may be wrong. The CDR3 has 16 amino acids. CDR1 is MNHEY and CDR2 is SMNVEV in the germline V gene (reference sequence). The CDR3 bases are TGTGCCAGCAGTTATTCGACTAGCGGGAGCTCCTACGAGCAGTACTTC. Amino acids: CASSYSTSGSSYEQYF.

The rearrangement joins TRBV2 to TRBJ2-7; 9 nucleotides align to TRBD2. CDR3 length equals 13 residues. Germline CDR1 and CDR2: SNHLY and FYNNEI. Germline trimming cut 8 bases from V and 4 bases from J; bases unmatched to any gene: 6. The CDR3 sequence: CASYRLADYEQYF. For the CDR3, the DNA is TGTGCCAGCTACCGACTAGCGGATTACGAGCAGTACTTC.